Described below is a single T cell receptor beta chain sequence and its context. Its cognate antigen is unknown. Notes on the study in general: Greatest tumor Treg TCR overlap was with tumor naive CD4+ cells. Whole repertoires were not studied in the larger cohort, only one V-J beta rearrangement.

CD25-based Treg depletion was applied to purified naive CD4+ T cells. Full-length variable regions came from constant-region reverse primers plus semi-nested Nested Universal Primer A PCR. TCRdb used MiXCR to reprocess the 5' RACE reads, holding one entry per CDR3 protein. The sample records about 46,000 distinct CDR3 sequences, about 28% being singletons. This CDR3 spans 14 amino acids. The V segment lost 4 bases and the J segment 3 bases; nucleotides outside the gene matches: 5. This rearrangement joins TRBV12-3 or TRBV12-4 to TRBJ1-1, with 7 bases matching TRBD1. Material for sequencing was naive CD4+ T cells sorted from blood. Subset indicated: naive CD4+ T cells, CD4+CD45RA+CD25-. The TCR originated in a female donor with breast cancer. CDR3 region: CASSSAGGHTEAFF. CDR3 DNA: TGTGCCAGCAGTTCCGCAGGGGGGCACACTGAAGCTTTCTTT.